The sample holds a few counts of the clone carrying this T cell receptor (beta chain). Its antigen is not known. Other DNA sequences in the sample encode the same CDR3. The data were obtained in a study of T cells in localized non-small cell lung cancer. Libraries were prepared by immunoSEQ multiplex PCR; TCRdb keeps only in-frame clonotypes and omits some of them. Of tens of thousands of clones listed, about 84% are singletons. Study conclusions and caveats: It remains possible that heterogeneity exists, since only one tumor region was sequenced. Uninvolved nearby lung showed the greatest T cell clonality, exceeding that found in tumor. Those with higher blood T cell density had longer overall survival. Appearances in adjacent lung were noted for a median approximately 50 of the top 100 tumor clones.

The sample consisted of PBMCs, taken before any cancer treatment. The TCR was taken from a woman between 35 and 75 years old with stage II squamous cell lung carcinoma.

The CDR3 spells CASSLFIGVDTQYF. Here the CDR3 DNA reads TGTGCCAGCAGTTTATTTATAGGGGTGGATACGCAGTATTTT. V usage is TRBV27 and J usage is TRBJ2-3; D might be TRBD1 (5 bases). V dropped 1 base and J dropped 6 bases, with 11 bases sitting between them. The CDR3 runs 14 residues. The V gene's germline CDR1 is MNHEY and CDR2 SMNVEV (reference sequence).